The present T cell receptor (beta chain) was sequenced within a study of beta chain features in type 1 diabetes. This clone was seen just once. Its cognate antigen is unknown. Every isolated RNA sample was fully reverse transcribed, so sequencing captured expressed TCRB transcripts. Measured with immunoSEQ multiplex PCR; TCRdb has only the in-frame clones, and not every one. The sample holds 200,000 to 300,000 clones, roughly 21% seen once. Study conclusions and caveats: Moderate but significant shortening of TCRB CDR3s was recorded in all four CD4+ subsets from Type 1 diabetes patients.

The CDR3 consists of 15 residues. Germline-derived CDR1 and CDR2 are MDHEN and SYDVKM. Trimming removed 0 bases from V and 6 bases from J; junction bases left unmatched: 3. This sequence originates from a middle-aged woman with type 1 diabetes. The rearrangement links TRBV28 to TRBJ2-1, with TRBD1 matching 9 bases. The sequenced sample was naive CD4+ T cells from blood. CDR3 region: CASSLWDRGSNEQFF. The DNA for the CDR3 is TGTGCCAGCAGTTTATGGGACAGGGGCAGCAATGAGCAGTTCTTC. The variable domain in full, with the rest retrieved from reference TRBV28 and TRBJ2-1, is DVKVTQSSRYLVKRTGEKVFLECVQDMDHENMFWYRQDPGLGLRLIYFSYDVKMKEKGDIPEGYSVSREKKERFSLILESASTNQTSMYLCASSLWDRGSNEQFFGPGTRLTVL.